This T cell receptor (beta chain) appears in the sequencing data of a study of human T cells and chemical hapten exposure. Study context: Per-sample TCR yield variability stemmed mainly from small pooled library volume differences.

TCRdb reprocessed the 5' RACE reads via MiXCR and lists one record per CDR3 protein. The sample yields 110,000 or so distinct CDR3 sequences, more than 15% seen once. The total RNA was obtained from whole blood that was not fractionated. This clonotype was obtained from a human donor in good health.

The CDR3 here is CASSPLDRAGTGELFF. In nucleotides, the CDR3 is TGTGCCAGCAGCCCCCTTGACAGGGCGGGCACCGGGGAGCTGTTTTTT. The chain joins TRBV14 to TRBJ2-2; 7 positions agree with TRBD1. Germline assignment: CDR1 SGHDN and CDR2 FVKESK. V trimming: 4 bases; J trimming: 4 bases; junction bases outside the gene matches: 9. There are 16 residues in the CDR3.